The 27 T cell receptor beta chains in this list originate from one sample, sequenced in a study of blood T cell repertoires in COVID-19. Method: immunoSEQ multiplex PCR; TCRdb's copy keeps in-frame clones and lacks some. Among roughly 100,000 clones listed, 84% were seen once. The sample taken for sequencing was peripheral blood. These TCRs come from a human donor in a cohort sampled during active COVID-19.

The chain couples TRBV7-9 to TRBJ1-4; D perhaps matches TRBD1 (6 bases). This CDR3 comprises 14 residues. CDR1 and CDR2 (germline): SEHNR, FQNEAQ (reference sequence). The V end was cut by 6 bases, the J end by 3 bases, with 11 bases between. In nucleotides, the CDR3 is TGTGCCAGCAGTACCGAGGGGGCTAATGAAAAACTGTTTTTT. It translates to CASSTEGANEKLFF. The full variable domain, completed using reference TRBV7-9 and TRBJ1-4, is DTGVSQNPRHKITKRGQNVTFRCDPISEHNRLYWYRQTLGQGPEFLTYFQNEAQLEKSRLLSDRFSAERPKGSFSTLEIQRTEQGDSAMYLCASSTEGANEKLFFGSGTQLSVL.

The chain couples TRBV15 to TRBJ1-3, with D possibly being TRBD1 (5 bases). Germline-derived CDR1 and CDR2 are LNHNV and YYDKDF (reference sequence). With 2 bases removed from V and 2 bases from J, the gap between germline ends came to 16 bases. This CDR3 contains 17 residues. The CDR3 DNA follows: TGTGCCACCAGCAGATCTCGAGGTCAGGGTGCTGGAAACACCATATATTTT. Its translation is CATSRSRGQGAGNTIYF.

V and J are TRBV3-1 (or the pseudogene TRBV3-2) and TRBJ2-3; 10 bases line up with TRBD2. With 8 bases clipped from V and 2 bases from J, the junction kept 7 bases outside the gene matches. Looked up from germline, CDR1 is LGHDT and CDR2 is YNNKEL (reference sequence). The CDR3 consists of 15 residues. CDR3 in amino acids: CASRRTSGTTDTQYF. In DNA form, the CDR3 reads TGTGCCAGCCGGCGGACTAGCGGAACCACAGATACGCAGTATTTT.

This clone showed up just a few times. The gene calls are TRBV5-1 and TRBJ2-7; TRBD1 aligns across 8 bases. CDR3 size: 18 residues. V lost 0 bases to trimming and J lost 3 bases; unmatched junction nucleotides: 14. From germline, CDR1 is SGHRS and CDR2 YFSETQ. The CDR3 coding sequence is TGCGCCAGCAGCTTGGTCGGGACAGGAGGAATCGCGCGCTACGAGCAGTACTTC. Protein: CASSLVGTGGIARYEQYF.

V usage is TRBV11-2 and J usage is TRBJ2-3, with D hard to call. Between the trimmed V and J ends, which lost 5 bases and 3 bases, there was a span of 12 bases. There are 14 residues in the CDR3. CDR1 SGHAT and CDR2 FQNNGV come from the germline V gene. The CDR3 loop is CASSPLGWTDTQYF. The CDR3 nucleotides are TGTGCCAGCAGCCCTCTCGGTTGGACAGATACGCAGTATTTT.

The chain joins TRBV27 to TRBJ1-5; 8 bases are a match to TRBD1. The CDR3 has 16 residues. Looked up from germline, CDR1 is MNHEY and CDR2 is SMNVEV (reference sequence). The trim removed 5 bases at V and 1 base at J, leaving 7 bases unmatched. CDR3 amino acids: CASSPDRGGSNQPQHF. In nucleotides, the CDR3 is TGTGCCAGCAGTCCCGACAGGGGCGGCAGCAATCAGCCCCAGCATTTT.

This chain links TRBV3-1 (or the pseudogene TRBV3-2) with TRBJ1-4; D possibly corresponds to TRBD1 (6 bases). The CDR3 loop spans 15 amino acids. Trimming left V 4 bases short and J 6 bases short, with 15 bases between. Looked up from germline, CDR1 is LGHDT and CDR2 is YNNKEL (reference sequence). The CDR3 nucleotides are TGTGCCAGCAGCCCATTTCAGGGGATTTATGAAAAACTGTTTTTT. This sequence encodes CASSPFQGIYEKLFF.

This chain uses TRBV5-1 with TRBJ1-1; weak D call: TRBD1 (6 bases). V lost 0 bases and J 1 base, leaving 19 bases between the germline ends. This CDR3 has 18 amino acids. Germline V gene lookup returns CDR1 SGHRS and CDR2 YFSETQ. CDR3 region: CASSLGRGADPKNTEAFF. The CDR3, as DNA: TGCGCCAGCAGCTTGGGTCGGGGGGCAGACCCGAAGAACACTGAAGCTTTCTTT.

CDR3 amino acids: CASSLTGSGGYNEQFF. In nucleotides, the CDR3 is TGCGCCAGCAGCTTGACGGGTAGCGGGGGATACAATGAGCAGTTCTTC. This rearrangement joins TRBV5-1 to TRBJ2-1; 9 bases match TRBD2. Germline assignment: CDR1 SGHRS and CDR2 YFSETQ. Trimming at V came to 1 base and at J to 4 bases, leaving 6 bases not matched to a gene. The CDR3 has 16 residues.

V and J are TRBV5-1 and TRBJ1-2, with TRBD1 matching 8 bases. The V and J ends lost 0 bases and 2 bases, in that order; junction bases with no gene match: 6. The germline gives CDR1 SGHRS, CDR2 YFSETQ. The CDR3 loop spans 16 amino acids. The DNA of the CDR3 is TGCGCCAGCAGCTTGGTCTCAGGACAGGGAAACTATGGCTACACCTTC. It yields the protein CASSLVSGQGNYGYTF.

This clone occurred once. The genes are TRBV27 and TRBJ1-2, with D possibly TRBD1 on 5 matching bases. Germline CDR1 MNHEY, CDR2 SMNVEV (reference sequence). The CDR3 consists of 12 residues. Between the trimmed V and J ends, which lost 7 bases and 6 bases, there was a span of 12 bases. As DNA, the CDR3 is TGTGCCAGCAAGGGGATATGGGATGGCTACACCTTC. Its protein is CASKGIWDGYTF.

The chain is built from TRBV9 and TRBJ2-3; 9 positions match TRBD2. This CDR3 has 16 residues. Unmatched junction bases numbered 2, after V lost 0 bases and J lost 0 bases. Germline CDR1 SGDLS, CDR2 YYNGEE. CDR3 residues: CASSVDSGGSTDTQYF. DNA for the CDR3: TGTGCCAGCAGCGTAGATAGCGGGGGAAGCACAGATACGCAGTATTTT.

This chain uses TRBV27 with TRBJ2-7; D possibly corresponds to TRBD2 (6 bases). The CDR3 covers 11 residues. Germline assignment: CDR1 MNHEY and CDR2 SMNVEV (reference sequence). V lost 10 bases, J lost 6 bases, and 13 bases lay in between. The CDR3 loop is CATHVGGEQYF. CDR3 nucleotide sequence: TGTGCCACGCACGTGGGGGGCGAGCAGTACTTC.

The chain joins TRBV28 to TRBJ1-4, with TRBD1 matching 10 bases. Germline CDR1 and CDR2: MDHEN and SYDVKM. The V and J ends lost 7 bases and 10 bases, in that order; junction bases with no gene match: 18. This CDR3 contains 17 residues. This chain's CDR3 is CASTEIGQGQGMRKLFF. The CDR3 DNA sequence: TGTGCCAGCACGGAGATAGGGCAGGGACAGGGGATGAGAAAACTGTTTTTT.

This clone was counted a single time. The CDR3 DNA reads TGCGCCAGCAGCTTGGAAGGGGTAAATCAGCCCCAGCATTTT. Translated: CASSLEGVNQPQHF. This chain links TRBV5-1 with TRBJ1-5; a possible D gene is TRBD1 (5 bases). Germline CDR1 SGHRS, CDR2 YFSETQ. This CDR3 contains 14 residues. V was trimmed by 0 bases and J by 4 bases, leaving 8 bases between them. The variable domain in full, with the rest retrieved from reference TRBV5-1 and TRBJ1-5, is KAGVTQTPRYLIKTRGQQVTLSCSPISGHRSVSWYQQTPGQGLQFLFEYFSETQRNKGNFPGRFSGRQFSNSRSEMNVSTLELGDSALYLCASSLEGVNQPQHFGDGTRLSIL.

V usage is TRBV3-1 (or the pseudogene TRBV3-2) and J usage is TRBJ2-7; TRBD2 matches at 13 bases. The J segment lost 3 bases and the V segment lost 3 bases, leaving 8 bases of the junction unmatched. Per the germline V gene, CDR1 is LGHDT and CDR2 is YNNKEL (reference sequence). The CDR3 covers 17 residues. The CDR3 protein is CASSQSPGLAGVYEQYF. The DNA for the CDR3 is TGTGCCAGCAGCCAGAGCCCCGGACTAGCGGGGGTCTACGAGCAGTACTTC.

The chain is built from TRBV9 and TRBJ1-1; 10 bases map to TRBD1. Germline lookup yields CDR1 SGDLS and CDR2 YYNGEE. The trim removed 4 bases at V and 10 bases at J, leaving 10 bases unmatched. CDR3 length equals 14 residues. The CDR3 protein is CASSPDRDRGRAFF. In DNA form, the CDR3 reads TGTGCCAGCAGCCCAGACCGGGACAGGGGTCGAGCTTTCTTT.

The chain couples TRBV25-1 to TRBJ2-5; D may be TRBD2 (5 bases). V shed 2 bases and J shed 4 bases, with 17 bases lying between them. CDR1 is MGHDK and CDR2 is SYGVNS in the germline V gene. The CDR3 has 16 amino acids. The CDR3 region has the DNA TGTGCCAGCAGTGAAGGGCCGAGGAACCGGGGAGAGACCCAGTACTTC. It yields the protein CASSEGPRNRGETQYF.

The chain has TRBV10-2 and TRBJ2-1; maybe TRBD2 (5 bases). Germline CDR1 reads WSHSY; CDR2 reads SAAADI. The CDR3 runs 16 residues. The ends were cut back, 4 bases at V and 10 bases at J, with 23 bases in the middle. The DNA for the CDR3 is TGCGCCAGCAGTGGAAGAAGCGCCGGGGTCCAGCGAGAGCAGTTCTTC. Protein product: CASSGRSAGVQREQFF.

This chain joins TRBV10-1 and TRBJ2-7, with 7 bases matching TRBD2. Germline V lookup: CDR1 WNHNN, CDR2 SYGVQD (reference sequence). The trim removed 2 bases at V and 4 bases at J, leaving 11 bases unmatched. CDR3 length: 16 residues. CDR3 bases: TGCGCCAGCAGTGAGACCGGGACTAAAGGAGGTTACGAGCAGTACTTC. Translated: CASSETGTKGGYEQYF.

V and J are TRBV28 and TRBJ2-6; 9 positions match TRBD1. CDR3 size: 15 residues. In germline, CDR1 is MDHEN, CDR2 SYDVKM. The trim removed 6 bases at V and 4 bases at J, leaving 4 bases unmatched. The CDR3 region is CASRVQGAGANVLTF. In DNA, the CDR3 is TGTGCCAGCAGAGTACAGGGGGCCGGGGCCAACGTCCTGACTTTC.

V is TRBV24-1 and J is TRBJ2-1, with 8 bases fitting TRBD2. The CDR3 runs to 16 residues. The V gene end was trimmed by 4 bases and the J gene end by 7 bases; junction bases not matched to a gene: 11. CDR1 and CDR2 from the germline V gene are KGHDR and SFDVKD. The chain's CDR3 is CATSDPGGAFKNEQFF. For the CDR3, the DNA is TGTGCCACCAGTGACCCCGGGGGGGCCTTTAAGAATGAGCAGTTCTTC.

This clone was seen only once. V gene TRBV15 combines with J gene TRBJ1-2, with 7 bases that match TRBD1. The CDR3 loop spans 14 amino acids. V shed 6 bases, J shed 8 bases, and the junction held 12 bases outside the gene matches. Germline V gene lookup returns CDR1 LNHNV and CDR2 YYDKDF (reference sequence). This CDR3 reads CATREGAGGGGYTF. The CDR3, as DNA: TGTGCCACCAGAGAAGGGGCAGGGGGAGGAGGCTACACCTTC.

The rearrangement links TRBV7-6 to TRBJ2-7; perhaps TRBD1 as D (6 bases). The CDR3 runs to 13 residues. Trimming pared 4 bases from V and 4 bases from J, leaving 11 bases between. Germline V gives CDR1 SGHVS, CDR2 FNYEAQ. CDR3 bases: TGTGCCAGCAGCTCGACACAGGGTTACGAGCAGTACTTC. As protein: CASSSTQGYEQYF.

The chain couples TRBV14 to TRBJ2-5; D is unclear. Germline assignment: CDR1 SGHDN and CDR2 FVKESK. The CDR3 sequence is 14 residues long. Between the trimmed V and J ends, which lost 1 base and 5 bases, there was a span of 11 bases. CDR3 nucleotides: TGTGCCAGCAGCCAAGTATTTCCCGGGGAGACCCAGTACTTC. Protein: CASSQVFPGETQYF. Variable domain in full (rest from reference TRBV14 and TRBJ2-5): EAGVTQFPSHSVIEKGQTVTLRCDPISGHDNLYWYRRVMGKEIKFLLHFVKESKQDESGMPNNRFLAERTGGTYSTLKVQPAELEDSGVYFCASSQVFPGETQYFGPGTRLLVL.

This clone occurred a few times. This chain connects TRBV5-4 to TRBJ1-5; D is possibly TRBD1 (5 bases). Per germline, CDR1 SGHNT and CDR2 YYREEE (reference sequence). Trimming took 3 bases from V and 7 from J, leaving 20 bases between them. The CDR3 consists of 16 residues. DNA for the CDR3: TGTGCCAGCAGCTCCTGGGCAGGGACTGATCGACAGCCCCAGCATTTT. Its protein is CASSSWAGTDRQPQHF.

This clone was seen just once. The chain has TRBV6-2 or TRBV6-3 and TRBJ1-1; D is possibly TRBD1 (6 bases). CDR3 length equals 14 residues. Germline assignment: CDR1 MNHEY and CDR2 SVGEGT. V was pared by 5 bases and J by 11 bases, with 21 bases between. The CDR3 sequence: CASSTRRDTGRAFF. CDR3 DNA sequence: TGTGCCAGCAGTACCCGCCGGGACACCGGACGGGCTTTCTTT.